This entry lists 24 T cell receptor beta chains sequenced from one sample in a study of T cells in Graves' hyperthyroidism and ophthalmopathy. TCR beta CDR3 regions were amplified from RNA transcripts. TCR CDR3 underwent first-round RT-PCR with the HTBI primer set. TCRdb re-derived calls from the multiplex PCR reads in MiXCR, one entry per CDR3 protein. The sample includes hundreds of thousands of distinct CDR3 sequences, roughly 14% of them seen just once. The sample was blood. Source of these receptors: a woman between 35 and 50 years old with Graves' ophthalmopathy.

The sample holds many counts of this clonotype. V and J are TRBV20-1 and TRBJ2-6; no reliable D call. CDR3 size: 14 residues. The germline V and J ends were trimmed by 7 bases and 0 bases, with 10 bases remaining between them. Per the germline V gene, CDR1 is DFQATT and CDR2 is SNEGSKA (reference sequence). CDR3 protein: CSVPLGSGANVLTF. The CDR3 nucleotides read TGCAGTGTCCCATTGGGCTCTGGGGCCAACGTCCTGACTTTC.

This clonotype was recorded a few times. This chain links TRBV5-1 with TRBJ2-7; D call uncertain. This CDR3 contains 15 residues. Trimming stripped 1 base from V and 0 bases from J, with 11 bases between. Germline V gene sequence: CDR1 SGHRS, CDR2 YFSETQ. The CDR3 DNA reads as TGCGCCAGCAGCTTGCTCGAACCAAGCTCCTACGAGCAGTACTTC. Its translation is CASSLLEPSSYEQYF.

The chain employs TRBV20-1 and TRBJ2-7, with D hard to call. This CDR3 spans 13 amino acids. Germline-derived CDR1 and CDR2 are DFQATT and SNEGSKA (reference sequence). V was pared by 3 bases and J by 7 bases, with 16 bases between. As DNA, the CDR3 is TGCAGTGCTAGGGTTGGCTCCCTCGGGGAGCAGTACTTC. Protein sequence: CSARVGSLGEQYF.

V usage is TRBV6-2 or TRBV6-3 and J usage is TRBJ1-5; 9 bases align to TRBD1. In germline, CDR1 is MNHEY, CDR2 SVGEGT. V trimming: 2 bases; J trimming: 2 bases; junction bases outside the gene matches: 4. This CDR3 comprises 16 residues. Here the CDR3 reads CASSYLRDRGNQPQHF. CDR3 coding DNA: TGTGCCAGCAGTTACCTTCGGGACAGGGGCAATCAGCCCCAGCATTTT.

This clonotype has more than one count but fewer than ten. This chain uses TRBV30 with TRBJ1-6; 10 bases line up with TRBD1. The trim removed 2 bases at V and 5 bases at J, leaving 6 bases unmatched. The V gene's germline CDR1 is GTSNPN and CDR2 SVGIG (reference sequence). This CDR3 has 16 amino acids. CDR3 bases: TGTGCCTGGAGTATGGAGACAGGGGGCAATAATTCACCCCTCCACTTT. It specifies CAWSMETGGNNSPLHF.

This clonotype was found many times. The J gene is TRBJ2-7, the V gene TRBV12-3 or TRBV12-4; TRBD1 might be the D (5 bases). The V and J ends lost 6 bases and 0 bases respectively, with 15 bases between them. The CDR3 is 15 amino acids. Here the CDR3 DNA reads TGTGCCAGCAGCCCTACGGACATCTACTCCTACGAGCAGTACTTC. Translation: CASSPTDIYSYEQYF.

This clonotype was counted at least ten times. The chain is built from TRBV6-1 and TRBJ2-7, with TRBD2 identical over 7 bases. The ends lost 6 bases at V and 1 base at J; junction bases unmatched: 6. The CDR3 is 14 residues long. Germline values: CDR1 MNHNS, CDR2 SASEGT. The CDR3 loop reads CASSVHGGSYEQYF. CDR3 DNA: TGTGCCAGCAGCGTCCACGGGGGGTCCTACGAGCAGTACTTC.

This clonotype was observed many times. The chain joins TRBV6-2 or TRBV6-3 to TRBJ1-1; TRBD1 might be the D (6 bases). Germline V gene lookup returns CDR1 MNHEY and CDR2 SVGEGT. This CDR3 is 12 amino acids long. V was pared by 6 bases and J by 5 bases, with 10 bases between. The CDR3 sequence is CASSRGRTEAFF. The DNA of the CDR3 is TGTGCCAGCAGCAGGGGTCGAACTGAAGCTTTCTTT.

This clonotype was detected many times. The rearrangement joins TRBV12-3 or TRBV12-4 to TRBJ2-6; D gene uncertain. CDR3 length equals 14 residues. Trimming shortened V by 5 bases and J by 0 bases, and 5 bases separated the two germline ends. The CDR3 sequence is CASSHSSGANVLTF. As DNA, the CDR3 is TGTGCCAGCAGTCATAGCTCTGGGGCCAACGTCCTGACTTTC.

Ten or more counts support this clonotype. The V gene is TRBV2, the J gene TRBJ2-7, with 11 positions matching TRBD1. Germline V gene lookup returns CDR1 SNHLY and CDR2 FYNNEI. CDR3 size: 14 residues. With 7 bases clipped from V and 4 bases from J, the junction kept 6 bases outside the gene matches. The CDR3 is CASNGQGALYEQYF. CDR3 nucleotide sequence: TGTGCCAGCAATGGACAGGGGGCTTTATACGAGCAGTACTTC.

There are many counts of this clonotype. This sequence joins TRBV20-1 and TRBJ2-5, with 8 bases aligning to TRBD2. With 1 base clipped from V and 2 bases from J, the junction kept 9 bases outside the gene matches. The CDR3 extends over 16 amino acids. Germline values: CDR1 DFQATT, CDR2 SNEGSKA (reference sequence). DNA for the CDR3: TGCAGTGCTAGAGGCCCGGGACTAGGGGGGCAAGAGACCCAGTACTTC. Translating it yields CSARGPGLGGQETQYF.

The J gene is TRBJ2-1, the V gene TRBV3-1, with D perhaps matching TRBD2 (6 bases). The CDR3 sequence is 15 residues long. V was shortened by 1 base and J by 0 bases, with 7 bases between the two germline ends. Germline-derived CDR1 and CDR2 are LGHDT and YNNKEL (reference sequence). The CDR3, as DNA: TGTGCCAGCAGCCAAGGGACTATCTCCTACAATGAGCAGTTCTTC. Translated: CASSQGTISYNEQFF.

Only one count was recorded for this clonotype. This CDR3 is CASSRRDRGLSGNTIYF. The CDR3 bases are TGTGCCAGCAGCCGTCGGGACAGGGGGCTTTCTGGAAACACCATATATTTT. The chain recombines TRBV11-2 with TRBJ1-3, with TRBD1 identical over 12 bases. This CDR3 contains 17 residues. Germline loops: CDR1 SGHAT, CDR2 FQNNGV. The ends lost 5 bases at V and 1 base at J; junction bases unmatched: 6.

This clonotype was found many times. The chain links TRBV9 to TRBJ2-7, with D uncertain. Germline V lookup: CDR1 SGDLS, CDR2 YYNGEE. Trimming took 0 bases from V and 0 from J, leaving 13 bases between them. This CDR3 spans 16 amino acids. This CDR3 is CASSVGAAPVSYEQYF. DNA of the CDR3: TGTGCCAGCAGCGTAGGGGCCGCGCCGGTCTCCTACGAGCAGTACTTC.

This clonotype was recorded many times. The genes are TRBV11-2 and TRBJ1-2; 10 bases are shared with TRBD1. Trimming cost V 0 bases and J 4 bases; bases outside gene matches: 8. Germline loops: CDR1 SGHAT, CDR2 FQNNGV. The CDR3 has 17 amino acids. Written as DNA, the CDR3 is TGTGCCAGCAGCTTAGACGACAGGGGGCGGATCGTCTATGGCTACACCTTC. It specifies CASSLDDRGRIVYGYTF.

This clonotype came up many times. The J gene is TRBJ1-5, the V gene TRBV3-1, with D possibly matching TRBD1 (6 bases). Per germline, CDR1 LGHDT and CDR2 YNNKEL (reference sequence). CDR3 length equals 16 residues. Between the trimmed V and J ends, which lost 4 bases and 2 bases, there was a span of 15 bases. This CDR3 reads CASSPATGFGNQPQHF. The CDR3 coding sequence is TGTGCCAGCAGCCCGGCGACAGGATTCGGCAATCAGCCCCAGCATTTT.

The gene calls are TRBV9 and TRBJ2-7; D is undetermined. CDR1 and CDR2 (germline): SGDLS, YYNGEE. Trimming stripped 4 bases from V and 3 bases from J, with 20 bases between. CDR3 length: 16 amino acids. CDR3 nucleotides: TGTGCCAGCAGCCCCCAAAGGGATCGAAGCGACTACGAGCAGTACTTC. This gives the protein CASSPQRDRSDYEQYF. The full variable domain, completed using reference TRBV9 and TRBJ2-7, is DSGVTQTPKHLITATGQRVTLRCSPRSGDLSVYWYQQSLDQGLQFLIQYYNGEERAKGNILERFSAQQFPDLHSELNLSSLELGDSALYFCASSPQRDRSDYEQYFGPGTRLTVT.

This clonotype was recorded a few times. A much larger clone differs by one base, so this may be a read error. This sequence joins TRBV7-2 and TRBJ1-5; the D is unclear. The germline CDR1 and CDR2 sequences are SGHTA and FQGNSA. There are 14 residues in the CDR3. Trimming removed 3 bases at V and 7 bases at J, with 13 bases between. The CDR3 region has the DNA TGTGCCAGCAGCTTGGGATGGGGAGAGCAGCCCCAGCATTTT. Translating it yields CASSLGWGEQPQHF.

The sample holds many counts of this clonotype. J is TRBJ1-5 and V is TRBV30; unclear D gene. This CDR3 spans 15 amino acids. CDR1 is GTSNPN, CDR2 SVGIG, per germline (reference sequence). The ends were cut back, 2 bases at V and 6 bases at J, with 17 bases in the middle. CDR3 amino acids: CAWSPPNTQTQPQHF. In DNA form, the CDR3 reads TGTGCCTGGAGTCCCCCTAATACACAGACTCAGCCCCAGCATTTT. The full variable domain, completed using reference TRBV30 and TRBJ1-5, is SQTIHQWPATLVQPVGSPLSLECTVEGTSNPNLYWYRQAAGRGLQLLFYSVGIGQISSEVPQNLSASRPQDRQFILSSKKLLLSDSGFYLCAWSPPNTQTQPQHFGDGTRLSIL.

This clonotype was counted at least ten times. This chain connects TRBV12-3 or TRBV12-4 to TRBJ2-2, with 7 bases lining up with TRBD2. CDR3 length: 15 amino acids. V lost 2 bases and J lost 6; bases outside the gene matches: 6. The CDR3 DNA is TGTGCCAGCAGTTTACGCGGCGGGAGCCCCGGGGAGCTGTTTTTT. It yields the protein CASSLRGGSPGELFF.

This clonotype was counted many times. The chain recombines TRBV27 with TRBJ1-5, with D maybe TRBD1 (5 bases). The CDR3 is 14 residues long. Looked up from germline, CDR1 is MNHEY and CDR2 is SMNVEV (reference sequence). Trimming pared 2 bases from V and 4 bases from J, leaving 9 bases between. The CDR3 region has the DNA TGTGCCAGCAGTTTAAACGACAGAAATCAGCCCCAGCATTTT. This encodes CASSLNDRNQPQHF.

This clonotype was seen many times. The chain couples TRBV5-5 to TRBJ2-2, with D hard to call. Germline V gene sequence: CDR1 SGHKS, CDR2 YYEKEE (reference sequence). The length of the CDR3 is 14 residues. Trimming took 2 bases from V and 0 from J, leaving 5 bases between them. CDR3 loop: CASSLVPNTGELFF. The CDR3 bases are TGTGCCAGCAGCTTAGTGCCGAACACCGGGGAGCTGTTTTTT. Together with reference TRBV5-5 and TRBJ2-2, the CDR3 gives the full variable domain: DAGVTQSPTHLIKTRGQQVTLRCSPISGHKSVSWYQQVLGQGPQFIFQYYEKEERGRGNFPDRFSARQFPNYSSELNVNALLLGDSALYLCASSLVPNTGELFFGEGSRLTVL.

This clonotype was seen ten or more times. The genes are TRBV5-1 and TRBJ2-7; D is unclear. Trimming shortened V by 1 base and J by 3 bases, and 11 bases separated the two germline ends. CDR3 length equals 14 residues. Germline CDR1 SGHRS, CDR2 YFSETQ. CDR3 amino acids: CASSLLGSNYEQYF. The CDR3 nucleotides are TGCGCCAGCAGCTTGCTAGGCTCCAACTACGAGCAGTACTTC.

The sample holds many counts of this clonotype. The chain recombines TRBV6-1 with TRBJ1-5; no clear D gene. V was pared by 6 bases and J by 2 bases, with 11 bases between. The CDR3 is 14 residues long. Germline V gene lookup returns CDR1 MNHNS and CDR2 SASEGT. The CDR3: CASRNLGGNQPQHF. DNA of the CDR3: TGTGCCAGCAGGAACTTGGGTGGCAATCAGCCCCAGCATTTT.